Listed below are T cell receptor beta chains from one sample, sequenced in a study of blood T cell repertoires in COVID-19. Data came from immunoSEQ multiplex PCR; TCRdb stores just in-frame clones and leaves some out. Of about 260,000 clones in the sample, approximately 90% were seen once. Sequenced sample: peripheral blood. These TCRs come from a woman aged 40 to 50 with acute or convalescent COVID-19. Each CDR3 is given with its conserved first and last residue. The D gene is left open where the match is weak. Expanded clones get a size class; other rows say once, few or many, or leave the size out.

NA | TRBJ1-1 | NA | TRBV27 | TGTGCCAGCAGTTTATGGACCCAGGGCACTGAAGCTTTCTTT | CASSLWTQGTEAFF
TRBD1 | TRBJ1-4 | NA | TRBV19 | TGTGCCAGTAGTAAGGCGAACAGGGGGCTAAATGAAAAACTGTTTTTT | CASSKANRGLNEKLFF
NA | TRBJ2-1 | NA | TRBV21-1 | TGTGCCAGCAGCAAATCGGATGGCGGCTCCTACAATGAGCAGTTCTTC | CASSKSDGGSYNEQFF
TRBD2 | TRBJ2-1 | once | TRBV11-2 | TGTGCCAGCAGCTTAAGCGGGGGCGACTACAATGAGCAGTTCTTC | CASSLSGGDYNEQFF
NA | TRBJ1-3 | NA | TRBV28 | TGTGCCAGCTCCAGGGGCGCCGGAAACACCATATATTTT | CASSRGAGNTIYF
TRBD2 | TRBJ2-3 | NA | TRBV5-4 | TGTGCCAGCAGCTTGGGACTAGCCGGCGATACGCAGTATTTT | CASSLGLAGDTQYF
NA | TRBJ2-6 | NA | TRBV12-5 | TGTGCTAGTGGTTTGGTACCCCTTGGCGGGATGCGATCTGGGGCCAACGTCCTGACTTTC | CASGLVPLGGMRSGANVLTF
TRBD2 | TRBJ2-5 | NA | TRBV7-8 | TGTGCCAGCAGCCCAAACTATGGATTGGGGGGGGAGACCCAGTACTTC | CASSPNYGLGGETQYF
TRBD1 | TRBJ1-2 | NA | TRBV9 | TGTGCCAGCAGCGCAACGGACAGGGGGAACTATGGCTACACCTTC | CASSATDRGNYGYTF
NA | TRBJ1-1 | NA | TRBV6-6 | TGTGCCAGCAGCCTGGCCCCCCATGAAGCTTTCTTT | CASSLAPHEAFF
TRBD1 | TRBJ1-1 | NA | TRBV7-9 | TGTGCCAGCAGCTTAGCGGGACAGGGGTATCCAGCTTTCTTT | CASSLAGQGYPAFF
NA | TRBJ1-1 | once | TRBV24-1 | TGTGCCACCAGTGAGTTAGGGGGCACTGAAGCTTTCTTT | CATSELGGTEAFF
NA | TRBJ2-3 | NA | TRBV12-5 | TGTGCTAGTGGCCCGATCGGAGGGGACACAGATACGCAGTATTTT | CASGPIGGDTDTQYF
NA | TRBJ1-4 | NA | TRBV9 | TGTGCCAGCAGCTCACGGGGGGGGACACTGTTTTTT | CASSSRGGTLFF
TRBD1 | TRBJ1-1 | NA | TRBV10-1 | TGCGCCAGCAGAGGGACAGGTCCCGAAGCTTTCTTT | CASRGTGPEAFF
TRBD1 | TRBJ2-1 | NA | TRBV7-7 | TGTGCCAGCAGCTCGGGACAGGGGGCGGGCAATGAGCAGTTCTTC | CASSSGQGAGNEQFF